The rows below give T cell receptor beta chains drawn from one sample of a study of spatial heterogeneity in lung cancer. In TCRdb, the 5' RACE reads were re-called with MiXCR into one record per CDR3 protein. The sample has 1,500 to 2,000 distinct CDR3 sequences, roughly 5.4% seen once; the top ten hold nearly 9%. The sequencing used lung tumor tissue, collected at surgery. These receptors came from a male donor with early-stage non-small cell lung cancer. Each CDR3 is given with its conserved first and last residue. The D gene is left open where the match is weak. Rows give clone size only sometimes, using once, few, many, or a class for an expanded clone.

TRBD1	medium-sized	TRBV28	TRBJ2-1	TGTGCCAGCCAACCGGACAGGTTGTTCGTGGAGGCCGCGGAGCAGTTCTTC	CASQPDRLFVEAAEQFF
NA	large	TRBV2	TRBJ1-5	TGTGCCAGCAGTTCGGGGGGGGATTGGCGCAATCAGCCCCAGCATTTT	CASSSGGDWRNQPQHF
TRBD2	medium-sized	TRBV10-3	TRBJ2-3	TGTGCCATCAGTGAGGGGCTAGCGGGAGATACGCAGTATTTT	CAISEGLAGDTQYF
NA	medium-sized	TRBV27	TRBJ1-2	TGTGCCAGCAGTTTAAGGGGGGCGGCTTTGGGAGCTAACTATGGCTACACCTTC	CASSLRGAALGANYGYTF
TRBD1	medium-sized	TRBV12-3/TRBV12-4	TRBJ2-7	TGTGCCTCACGACAGGGTGGAGGCTACGAGCAGTACTTC	CASRQGGGYEQYF
NA	medium-sized	TRBV6-6	TRBJ2-7	TGTGCCAGCACCTCCCAACGGCCGGGGGCATCAGTGCAGTACTTC	CASTSQRPGASVQYF
TRBD1	large	TRBV6-1	TRBJ1-5	TGTGCCAGCAGTCTAAGGACAGGGGCCGCTGCCGTCCAGCCCCAGCATTTT	CASSLRTGAAAVQPQHF
TRBD2	NA	TRBV7-3	TRBJ2-5	TGTGCCAGCAGTCGTAGCGGGAGTCGGGAGACCCAGTACTTC	CASSRSGSRETQYF
NA	medium-sized	TRBV3-1	TRBJ1-6	TGTGCCAGCACCCGGTCCTCGATTAATTCACCCCTCCACTTT	CASTRSSINSPLHF
TRBD2	large	TRBV10-2	TRBJ2-7	TGCGCCAGCAGTCCGACTAGCGGGGCCTCCTACGAGCAGTACTTC	CASSPTSGASYEQYF
NA	medium-sized	TRBV20-1	TRBJ2-1	TGCAGTGCTATCAGCCCCGGACCCGGTGAGCAGTTCTTC	CSAISPGPGEQFF
NA	NA	TRBV29-1	TRBJ2-7	TGCAGCGTTTCACAGGCCTACGAGCAGTACTTC	CSVSQAYEQYF
TRBD1	medium-sized	TRBV7-2	TRBJ2-2	TGTGCCAGCAGACGGGACAGCGGCACCGGGGAGCTGTTTTTT	CASRRDSGTGELFF
TRBD1	few	TRBV4-2	TRBJ2-1	TGTGCCAGCAGCCCGCTTAGGACAGGGACCTACAATGAGCAGTTCTTC	CASSPLRTGTYNEQFF
TRBD1	large	TRBV9	TRBJ2-7	TGTGCCAGCAGCGGCGATTCAGGGGGCTACGAGCAGTACTTC	CASSGDSGGYEQYF
NA	many	TRBV12-3/TRBV12-4	TRBJ2-5	TGTGCCAGCACTTTGCGGGGGCGAGAGACCCAGTACTTC	CASTLRGRETQYF
NA	medium-sized	TRBV19	TRBJ1-3	TGTGCCAGTAGTGTGACAGTGAGCTCTGGAAACACCATATATTTT	CASSVTVSSGNTIYF
NA	medium-sized	TRBV6-6	TRBJ2-3	TGTGCCAGCAGCCCCGCTCAAGATACGCAGTATTTT	CASSPAQDTQYF
TRBD2	medium-sized	TRBV7-2	TRBJ2-5	TGTGCCAGCAGCCGGGGGGGCAACCAAGAGACCCAGTACTTC	CASSRGGNQETQYF
NA	medium-sized	TRBV29-1	TRBJ2-3	TGCAGCGTTACCCGGGACAGCACAGATACGCAGTATTTT	CSVTRDSTDTQYF
NA	medium-sized	TRBV19	TRBJ2-2	TGTGCCAGTAGTAAAACCCCGACAGGATCGAACACCGGGGAGCTGTTTTTT	CASSKTPTGSNTGELFF
NA	large	TRBV28	TRBJ2-7	TGTGCCAGCAGTTTGGGGGTGGGACTCCGGGACGAGCAGTACTTC	CASSLGVGLRDEQYF
NA	medium-sized	TRBV20-1	TRBJ2-7	TGCAGTGCTAGAGGGGGCGAGCGGGTTATCTACGAGCAGTACTTC	CSARGGERVIYEQYF
NA	medium-sized	TRBV3-1	TRBJ2-5	TGTGCCAGCAGCCAATTATCAGGGGGGGGTAACCAAGAGACCCAGTACTTC	CASSQLSGGGNQETQYF
TRBD1	medium-sized	TRBV18	TRBJ1-1	TGTGCCAGCTCACAGGGACAGTTAAAACCGAACACTGAAGCTTTCTTT	CASSQGQLKPNTEAFF
NA	medium-sized	TRBV7-2	TRBJ2-5	TGTGCCAGCAGCCAGGGACACCAAGAGACCCAGTACTTC	CASSQGHQETQYF
NA	medium-sized	TRBV28	TRBJ2-1	TGTGCCAGCAGTCAACTAAGGGGTTTTGATGAGCAGTTCTTC	CASSQLRGFDEQFF
TRBD2	medium-sized	TRBV20-1	TRBJ2-1	TGCAGTGCTAGAGATTTAGCCGGGACTAGCGGTAAGGTAATCTCCTACAATGAGCAGTTCTTC	CSARDLAGTSGKVISYNEQFF
TRBD1	large	TRBV11-3	TRBJ2-2	TGTGCCAGCAGCTATCGGTCCGGGACAGGGGGCGGCGGGGAGCTGTTTTTT	CASSYRSGTGGGGELFF
TRBD1	large	TRBV6-2/TRBV6-3	TRBJ1-5	TGTGCCAGCGGACAGGCTAGCAATCAGCCCCAGCATTTT	CASGQASNQPQHF
TRBD2	medium-sized	TRBV6-6	TRBJ2-1	TGTGCCAGCAGTTACTCGCTGGCGGGAGCTAACGGTGAGCAGTTCTTC	CASSYSLAGANGEQFF
TRBD1	medium-sized	TRBV4-2	TRBJ1-2	TGTGCCAGCAGCAAGGGACAGCTCTATGGCTACACCTTC	CASSKGQLYGYTF
TRBD1	few	TRBV5-3	TRBJ2-2	TGTGCCAGAAGCGCCCGGGACAGACAATCCACCGGGGAGCTGTTTTTT	CARSARDRQSTGELFF
NA	medium-sized	TRBV5-4	TRBJ1-2	TGTGCCAGCAGCTTACAACGGAACTATGGCTACACCTTC	CASSLQRNYGYTF
NA	medium-sized	TRBV29-1	TRBJ1-2	TGCAGCGTTGAGGGCCAGGGCTTTTCTGGCTACACCTTC	CSVEGQGFSGYTF
NA	medium-sized	TRBV20-1	TRBJ1-5	TGCAGTGCTATATTAGGGGTCAATCAGCCCCAGCATTTT	CSAILGVNQPQHF
NA	medium-sized	TRBV6-5	TRBJ2-3	TGTGCCAGCAAGGACGGCGGGACGCAGGGTACGCAGTATTTT	CASKDGGTQGTQYF
TRBD1	medium-sized	TRBV29-1	TRBJ2-7	TGCAGCGGAGGCGGGGCAGGGGGCCGGGAGCAGTACTTC	CSGGGAGGREQYF
NA	medium-sized	TRBV25-1	TRBJ2-2	TGTGCCTGCATGGGGAAAACGAACACCGGGGAGCTGTTTTTT	CACMGKTNTGELFF
NA	medium-sized	TRBV2	TRBJ2-3	TGTGCCAGCAGTCCGTCTACTAGCACAGATACGCAGTATTTT	CASSPSTSTDTQYF
NA	medium-sized	TRBV18	TRBJ2-5	TGTGCCAGCTCACTCGGCCAAGAGACCCAGTACTTC	CASSLGQETQYF
NA	NA	TRBV5-1	TRBJ2-3	TGCGCCAGCAGCCCACTCGGCACAGATACGCAGTATTTT	CASSPLGTDTQYF
NA	medium-sized	TRBV11-2	TRBJ1-4	TGTGCCAGCAGCTTAGTAGGTGAAAAACTGTTTTTT	CASSLVGEKLFF
NA	NA	TRBV9	TRBJ1-2	TGTGCCAGCAGCGTGGAGGCAGGGCGCTATGGCTACACCTTC	CASSVEAGRYGYTF
NA	medium-sized	TRBV6-5	TRBJ2-7	TGTGCCAGCACGGGGCCCTACGAGCAGTACTTC	CASTGPYEQYF
NA	medium-sized	TRBV6-5	TRBJ2-5	TGTGCCAGCACCTCACAGGGAGGGGAAGAGACCCAGTACTTC	CASTSQGGEETQYF
NA	large	TRBV6-1	TRBJ2-7	TGTGCCAGCAGTGAAGCATACAGGGCACCTTCCTACGAGCAGTACTTC	CASSEAYRAPSYEQYF
TRBD2	medium-sized	TRBV6-5	TRBJ2-7	TGTGCCAGCAGTTACGAAAGGGGAGGGGAGCAGTACTTC	CASSYERGGEQYF
TRBD2	medium-sized	TRBV19	TRBJ2-3	TGTGCCAGTAGTATACGGTCAAGTAGCGGGGGGGCTAGCACAGATACGCAGTATTTT	CASSIRSSSGGASTDTQYF
TRBD2	medium-sized	TRBV20-1	TRBJ2-5	TGCAGTGCTAGAGATCTGAGGCTAGCGGAAGAGACCCAGTACTTC	CSARDLRLAEETQYF
TRBD1	large	TRBV19	TRBJ2-3	TGTGCCAGTACCACCCACGAGGCAGGGGGCGCGAATACGCAGTATTTT	CASTTHEAGGANTQYF
NA	medium-sized	TRBV12-3/TRBV12-4	TRBJ2-1	TGTGCCAGCGGGGGTAGCTCCTACAATGAGCAGTTCTTC	CASGGSSYNEQFF
TRBD2	medium-sized	TRBV10-3	TRBJ2-3	TGTGCCATCAGGGCAAGCGGGGGGGCAACCGATACGCAGTATTTT	CAIRASGGATDTQYF